This T cell receptor (beta chain) emerged from a study of control samples from healthy donors and cancer patients. The germline V gene has CDR1 SGHVS and CDR2 FNYEAQ. The CDR3 runs to 15 residues. V shed 5 bases, J shed 8 bases, and the junction held 8 bases outside the gene matches. TCRdb keeps only in-frame clones here, not all; method: immunoSEQ multiplex PCR. This table holds about 220,000 clones, about 94% found once. This clone was seen more than once but under ten times. This TCR came from a man aged 45-65 years in good health. The sequencing sample was made of blood. The chain is built from TRBV7-6 and TRBJ1-4, with 10 nucleotides matching TRBD1. The CDR3 bases are TGTGCCAGCAGCCCCCGGGACAGGGGAAGAGAAAAACTGTTTTTT. It encodes CASSPRDRGREKLFF.